This T cell receptor (beta chain) emerged from a study of T cells in Graves' hyperthyroidism and ophthalmopathy. Findings and limits, study-wide: With a median lead of about six months before onset, the model predicted ophthalmopathy. Ophthalmopathy could be told apart from stable hyperthyroidism with a 13 V-J model.

Researchers took RNA transcripts and amplified the TCR beta CDR3 regions from them. TCR CDR3 underwent first-round RT-PCR with the HTBI primer set. A single record per CDR3 protein comes from TCRdb applying MiXCR to the multiplex PCR reads. The sample shows over 450,000 distinct CDR3 sequences, about an eighth of them seen only once. A patient was excluded if there was uncontrolled infection, other autoimmune disease, pregnancy or lactation. PBMCs were sourced from more than 9 ml fresh peripheral blood. This clonotype was seen a handful of times. The antigen remains undetermined. At one of its ends the junction is not consistent with the germline gene, which may arise from a read error. CDR3 length: 14 residues. The germline gives CDR1 KGHDR, CDR2 SFDVKD.

The receptor comes from a young woman with Graves' hyperthyroidism. The specimen sequenced was blood. The chain uses TRBV24-1 and TRBJ1-1; a weak D match, TRBD1 (6 bases). CDR3 nucleotide sequence: TGTGCCACCAGTGACAGGGGCCGGGACACTGGAGCTTTCTTT. This codes for CATSDRGRDTGAFF.